The clone carrying this T cell receptor (beta chain) turned up a few times. What it recognizes is unknown. TCRdb reprocessed the 5' RACE reads with MiXCR, giving one entry per CDR3 protein. The sample lists more than 400,000 distinct CDR3 sequences; 15% to 20% were seen once. There are 17 residues in the CDR3. Germline V lookup: CDR1 SGHRS, CDR2 YFSETQ. V was pared by 2 bases and J by 0 bases, with 18 bases between. These data originate in a study of T-cell memory formation after mild COVID-19. Study observations and caveats: Pre-infection memory already had some responding clones, implying cross-reactive memory joined.

The source is an adult woman who had mild COVID-19 (a few samples of this study predate the infection). Cell type and time point are not known. This sequence joins TRBV5-1 and TRBJ2-7, with D maybe TRBD1 (6 bases). What was sequenced was PBMCs or a T cell subset sorted from them (not recorded which). The CDR3 sequence is CASSFRQRTVSSYEQYF. The CDR3 region has the DNA TGCGCCAGCAGCTTTAGGCAACGGACAGTAAGCTCCTACGAGCAGTACTTC.